This TCR beta chain was found in a study of OX40 agonist ivuxolimab in advanced cancers. About the research overall: Administration of intravenous ivuxolimab to patients occurred every 2 weeks at 0.01 to 10 mg/kg. Hepatocellular carcinoma, melanoma, renal cell or head and neck cancer was diagnosed in the dose-escalation patients.

Autoimmune disease history or systemic immunosuppression meant exclusion. Data came from immunoSEQ multiplex PCR; TCRdb stores just in-frame clones and leaves some out. The sample yields about 35,000 clones, roughly 84% seen once. Study observations and caveats: With doses of 0.1 to 3.0 mg/kg, CD4+ and CD8+ blood T cells had undergone clonal expansion by week 6.

About this clone itself: Its target is not known.

The germline CDR1 and CDR2 sequences are GTSNPN and SVGIG (reference sequence). The J segment lost 10 bases and the V segment lost 0 bases, leaving 8 bases of the junction unmatched. The CDR3 contains 15 residues. This TCR was recovered from an adult with an advanced solid tumor such as melanoma, head and neck, liver or kidney cancer. Sample: CD4+ or CD8+ T cells sorted from blood, taken in a trial of the OX40 agonist ivuxolimab. The J gene is TRBJ2-1, the V gene TRBV30; 11 bases align to TRBD2. CDR3 in amino acids: CAWSVSTSGSLEQFF. CDR3 nucleotides: TGTGCCTGGAGTGTTTCCACTAGCGGGAGTTTAGAGCAGTTCTTC.